This T cell receptor beta chain was sequenced in a study of T cell responses to AZD1222 COVID-19 vaccine. About the research overall: Timing groups of about 4 and about 12 weeks for second doses were pooled. Overall study results and limits: A mostly white British donor set with more females was recruited, and clonal diversity was possibly underestimated. At baseline, seropositivity was found in only five or six AZD1222 recipients.

To note about this clone: The antigen remains unidentified.

Sequencing used immunoSEQ multiplex PCR; TCRdb keeps in-frame clones, though not all of them. The sample includes tens of thousands of clones, 70% to 90% of them seen just once. The sequence derives from an adult in good health. The sequencing here drew on peripheral blood, taken on day 0 of AZD1222 vaccination.

This CDR3 reads CASSLVLQGSSYNSPLHF. The CDR3 DNA reads as TGTGCCAGCAGCTTAGTCTTACAGGGGAGCTCCTATAATTCACCCCTCCACTTT. J is TRBJ1-6 and V is TRBV7-9; TRBD1 agrees at 7 bases. Trimming at V came to 1 base and at J to 0 bases, leaving 6 bases not matched to a gene. The CDR3 is made up of 18 amino acids. Germline assignment: CDR1 SEHNR and CDR2 FQNEAQ (reference sequence).